Each of the 22 T cell receptor beta chains below was sequenced from the same sample in a study of vaccination and CD4 T cells after COVID-19. Regarding treatment: roughly ten-day PBMC culture with coronavirus spike peptide pools or control peptides (ViraFEST assay). These TCRs' antigens remain unknown. Cultured CD4+ T-cell DNA underwent Oncomine TCR Beta short-read sequencing. MiXCR, applied by TCRdb to the PCR reads, yields one record per CDR3 protein. The repertoire has roughly 15,000 distinct CDR3 sequences, 50% to 75% of them found once; the top ten carry around 10%. The sequencing input was CD4+ T cells from blood, cultured in vitro. The receptor set was obtained from a human donor who had recovered from COVID-19.

The J gene is TRBJ2-1, the V gene TRBV10-1; 11 bases line up with TRBD1. The J segment lost 7 bases and the V segment lost 4 bases, leaving 6 bases of the junction unmatched. CDR1 is WNHNN and CDR2 is SYGVQD in the germline V gene (reference sequence). This CDR3 has 15 residues. The CDR3 nucleotides read TGCGCCAGCAGTGGGGGACAGGGGGTCGGAAATGAGCAGTTCTTC. It specifies CASSGGQGVGNEQFF.

The rearrangement uses TRBV5-8 and TRBJ2-1; 13 positions agree with TRBD2. The germline gives CDR1 SGHTS, CDR2 YDEGEE. Losses at the gene ends were 0 bases for V and 10 bases for J; bases not matched to a gene: 4. The CDR3 covers 15 residues. The CDR3 spells CASSLVTSGRREQFF. CDR3 nucleotide sequence: TGTGCCAGCAGCTTGGTGACTAGCGGGAGGCGGGAGCAGTTCTTC.

The CDR3 spells CSARDFAVYNEQFF. As DNA, the CDR3 is TGCAGTGCTAGAGATTTCGCGGTCTACAATGAGCAGTTCTTC. The genes are TRBV20-1 and TRBJ2-1; D is ambiguous. CDR1 and CDR2 from the germline V gene are DFQATT and SNEGSKA (reference sequence). The ends were cut back, 0 bases at V and 3 bases at J, with 9 bases in the middle. The CDR3 length is 14 residues.

The J gene is TRBJ2-7, the V gene TRBV10-3; D perhaps matches TRBD2 (6 bases). CDR3 size: 13 residues. Per germline, CDR1 ENHRY and CDR2 SYGVKD. V shed 5 bases and J shed 4 bases, with 12 bases lying between them. CDR3 sequence (DNA): TGTGCCATCAGTATGGGACTTCGTTACGAGCAGTACTTC. This encodes CAISMGLRYEQYF.

The genes are TRBV19 and TRBJ2-7; perhaps D is TRBD1 or TRBD2 (5 bases each). This CDR3 has 14 amino acids. Germline lookup yields CDR1 LNHDA and CDR2 SQIVND (reference sequence). V was pared by 3 bases and J by 2 bases, with 11 bases between. This CDR3 is CASSMGQGAYEQYF. For the CDR3, the DNA is TGTGCCAGTAGTATGGGCCAGGGAGCCTACGAGCAGTACTTC.

The V call is TRBV6-1, the J call TRBJ2-5, with D perhaps matching TRBD2 (6 bases). With 6 bases removed from V and 7 bases from J, the gap between germline ends came to 9 bases. The CDR3 totals 11 residues. Germline assignment: CDR1 MNHNS and CDR2 SASEGT. CDR3 nucleotide sequence: TGTGCCAGCAGAGGAGGGCTGACCCAGTACTTC. Translating gives CASRGGLTQYF.

The chain is built from TRBV24-1 and TRBJ2-3; TRBD2 might be the D (5 bases). Trimming shortened V by 4 bases and J by 4 bases, and 17 bases separated the two germline ends. The CDR3 sequence is 16 residues long. Germline CDR1 is KGHDR and CDR2 is SFDVKD. CDR3 in amino acids: CATSDPQFGVPDTQYF. CDR3 in DNA: TGTGCCACCAGTGACCCCCAGTTCGGGGTCCCAGATACGCAGTATTTT.

This chain uses TRBV20-1 with TRBJ2-7; D gene unclear. The V gene lost 0 bases and the J gene lost 3 bases, with 6 bases spanning the gap. This CDR3 is 12 amino acids long. Germline-derived CDR1 and CDR2 are DFQATT and SNEGSKA (reference sequence). CDR3 loop: CSARDTLYEQYF. CDR3 nucleotides: TGCAGTGCTAGAGATACCCTCTACGAGCAGTACTTC.

This chain links TRBV14 with TRBJ2-5, with unresolved D. Germline V gene data show CDR1 as SGHDN and CDR2 as FVKESK. CDR3 size: 12 residues. V lost 5 bases to trimming and J lost 5 bases, with 9 bases between them. The CDR3 spells CASSSSRETQYF. CDR3 nucleotides: TGTGCCAGCAGCTCCTCCCGGGAGACCCAGTACTTC.

V and J are TRBV19 and TRBJ2-5; the D is unclear. The CDR3 extends over 14 amino acids. Trimming removed 4 bases at V and 4 bases at J, with 13 bases between. Germline V gene sequence: CDR1 LNHDA, CDR2 SQIVND (reference sequence). The CDR3 sequence is CASSTWGFGETQYF. CDR3 DNA sequence: TGTGCCAGTAGTACGTGGGGTTTCGGAGAGACCCAGTACTTC.

CDR3 sequence: CASSLAAGSGYEQYF. CDR3 DNA sequence: TGTGCCAGCAGCTTAGCGGCGGGAAGTGGCTACGAGCAGTACTTC. The chain combines TRBV11-2 with TRBJ2-7, with D perhaps TRBD2 (6 bases). Trimming took off 1 base at V and 3 bases at J, with 13 bases between the two ends. From germline, CDR1 is SGHAT and CDR2 FQNNGV. The CDR3 runs 15 residues. Full variable domain (missing parts from reference TRBV11-2 and TRBJ2-7): EAGVAQSPRYKIIEKRQSVAFWCNPISGHATLYWYQQILGQGPKLLIQFQNNGVVDDSQLPKDRFSAERLKGVDSTLKIQPAKLEDSAVYLCASSLAAGSGYEQYFGPGTRLTVT.

Only a few counts were recorded for this clonotype. V and J are TRBV5-1 and TRBJ2-5; 12 bases are a match to TRBD1. V was clipped by 4 bases and J by 4 bases; unmatched bases: 5. The germline V gene encodes CDR1 SGHRS and CDR2 YFSETQ. CDR3 size: 15 residues. The CDR3 DNA is TGCGCCAGCAGCCAAGGGACAGGGGGCCGAGAGACCCAGTACTTC. This codes for CASSQGTGGRETQYF.

The rearrangement links TRBV20-1 to TRBJ2-1; 9 bases fit TRBD2. V lost 8 bases and J lost 8; bases outside the gene matches: 16. Looked up from germline, CDR1 is DFQATT and CDR2 is SNEGSKA (reference sequence). The CDR3 loop spans 15 amino acids. CDR3 loop: CSPGSGGRAGDEQFF. CDR3 bases: TGCAGTCCGGGGTCGGGCGGGAGGGCCGGAGATGAGCAGTTCTTC.

The J gene is TRBJ1-1, the V gene TRBV3-1; D not resolved. The CDR3 has 14 amino acids. Between the trimmed V and J ends, which lost 0 bases and 5 bases, there was a span of 10 bases. Germline CDR1 LGHDT, CDR2 YNNKEL (reference sequence). The CDR3 DNA reads as TGTGCCAGCAGCCAAGAGGGGATGGGGACTGAAGCTTTCTTT. Residues: CASSQEGMGTEAFF.

This clonotype has just a few counts. The chain is built from TRBV7-3 and TRBJ1-6; D might be TRBD1 (5 bases). Germline V CDR1 and CDR2: SGHTA, FQGTGA. This CDR3 is 13 amino acids long. Trimming cost V 8 bases and J 6 bases, with 11 bases left between them. CDR3 region: CASAGTLNSPLHF. The CDR3 DNA reads as TGTGCCAGCGCCGGGACCCTTAATTCACCCCTCCACTTT.

This clonotype appeared a few times. The rearrangement joins TRBV6-1 to TRBJ1-2; unclear D gene. Looked up from germline, CDR1 is MNHNS and CDR2 is SASEGT. Trimming removed 6 bases from V and 8 bases from J, with 16 bases in between. CDR3 size: 13 residues. Written as DNA, the CDR3 is TGTGCCAGCAGCCAAGACGGATCTGTGGGCTACACCTTC. It yields the protein CASSQDGSVGYTF.

The rearrangement joins TRBV5-1 to TRBJ2-1; TRBD1 agrees at 8 bases. CDR3 length: 17 amino acids. Looked up from germline, CDR1 is SGHRS and CDR2 is YFSETQ. The ends lost 0 bases at V and 5 bases at J; junction bases unmatched: 10. The CDR3, as DNA: TGCGCCAGCAGCTTGGCCGGGTACAGGGGGACCCACAATGAGCAGTTCTTC. It specifies CASSLAGYRGTHNEQFF.

DNA of the CDR3: TGCAGTGCCGAGGCCGGGACAGGGCAATACGAGCAGTACTTC. As protein: CSAEAGTGQYEQYF. The V gene is TRBV20-1, the J gene TRBJ2-7; TRBD1 agrees at 9 bases. This CDR3 region has 14 residues. Germline V gene sequence: CDR1 DFQATT, CDR2 SNEGSKA (reference sequence). V was pared by 6 bases and J by 4 bases, with 10 bases of the junction left unmatched.

V gene TRBV10-3 combines with J gene TRBJ1-5; D might be TRBD1 (6 bases). CDR3 size: 15 residues. V shed 0 bases and J shed 4 bases, with 10 bases lying between them. Germline CDR1 reads ENHRY; CDR2 reads SYGVKD. The CDR3 reads CAISESKGDNQPQHF. CDR3 in DNA: TGTGCCATCAGTGAGTCGAAGGGGGATAATCAGCCCCAGCATTTT.

The V and J genes are TRBV28 and TRBJ2-7, with 11 bases identical to TRBD2. The junction had 2 bases not matched to a gene; V was cut back by 4 bases and J by 0 bases. This CDR3 region has 15 residues. Per the germline V gene, CDR1 is MDHEN and CDR2 is SYDVKM. The CDR3 loop reads CASSSLAGGSYEQYF. For the CDR3, the DNA is TGTGCCAGCAGTTCCCTAGCGGGAGGCTCCTACGAGCAGTACTTC. Combining the CDR3 with reference TRBV28 and TRBJ2-7 gives the whole variable domain DVKVTQSSRYLVKRTGEKVFLECVQDMDHENMFWYRQDPGLGLRLIYFSYDVKMKEKGDIPEGYSVSREKKERFSLILESASTNQTSMYLCASSSLAGGSYEQYFGPGTRLTVT.

V gene TRBV7-9 combines with J gene TRBJ1-6; tentatively, D is TRBD1 (5 bases). The ends were cut back, 5 bases at V and 13 bases at J, with 21 bases in the middle. Germline V CDR1 and CDR2: SEHNR, FQNEAQ (reference sequence). The CDR3 contains 15 residues. Written as DNA, the CDR3 is TGTGCCAGCAGCACCGCACTGGGGCCACGGGGGCCCCTCCACTTT. Its protein product is CASSTALGPRGPLHF.

The chain links TRBV4-3 to TRBJ1-2; TRBD1 is a possible D gene (6 bases). V was shortened by 5 bases and J by 4 bases, with 11 bases between the two germline ends. CDR3 length: 13 amino acids. CDR1 and CDR2 from the germline V gene are LGHNA and YSLEER. The CDR3 nucleotides read TGCGCCAGCAGCGTGACAGGTTCCTATGGCTACACCTTC. It encodes CASSVTGSYGYTF.